Shown below are 27 T cell receptor beta chains from a single sample sequenced in a study of monozygotic twins with inflammatory bowel disease. TCRdb re-called the 5' RACE reads; one entry per CDR3 protein, DNA not given. The specimen's table records 150,000 to 200,000 distinct CDR3 sequences. What was sequenced was blood. These receptors were taken from a human donor with ulcerative colitis or Crohn's disease, or a healthy co-twin of an affected twin (not recorded which).

The V and J genes are TRBV12-3 or TRBV12-4 and TRBJ2-7; absent DNA, TCRdb's TRBD1 call cannot be checked. The CDR3 spans 14 residues. This CDR3 is CASSLVGGRYEQYF.

The rearrangement uses TRBV9 and TRBJ1-6. CDR1 is SGDLS and CDR2 is YYNGEE in the germline V gene. The CDR3 totals 13 residues. CDR3 residues: CASSRAGNSPLHF.

The CDR3: CASTPVFSGGTEAFF. The chain recombines TRBV12-3 or TRBV12-4 with TRBJ1-1; with no DNA, the TCRdb D assignment of TRBD1 cannot be verified. CDR3 length equals 15 residues.

The V gene is TRBV18, the J gene TRBJ1-6; TCRdb gives TRBD1 as the D gene, but with no DNA this cannot be confirmed. Looked up from germline, CDR1 is KGHSH and CDR2 is LQKENI. The CDR3 loop spans 15 amino acids. CDR3 in amino acids: CASSPLQAADSPLHF.

The genes are TRBV5-1 and TRBJ1-1; the TCRdb D gene call, TRBD1, has no DNA to confirm it. This CDR3 contains 14 residues. The germline CDR1 and CDR2 sequences are SGHRS and YFSETQ. The CDR3 loop reads CASSADRRNTEAFF.

The rearrangement joins TRBV20-1 to TRBJ1-3. The CDR3 spans 14 residues. Germline V gene sequence: CDR1 DFQATT, CDR2 SNEGSKA (reference sequence). The CDR3 spells CSARDYYSGNTIYF.

The V call is TRBV5-1, the J call TRBJ2-7; the D gene TCRdb calls, TRBD2, cannot be checked with no DNA. Germline values: CDR1 SGHRS, CDR2 YFSETQ. CDR3 length: 13 amino acids. CDR3 residues: CASSLVGAGEQYF. The full variable domain, rest sourced from reference TRBV5-1 and TRBJ2-7, is KAGVTQTPRYLIKTRGQQVTLSCSPISGHRSVSWYQQTPGQGLQFLFEYFSETQRNKGNFPGRFSGRQFSNSRSEMNVSTLELGDSALYLCASSLVGAGEQYFGPGTRLTVT.

This sequence joins TRBV3-1 and TRBJ2-1; the D call from TCRdb, TRBD1, cannot be confirmed without DNA. The CDR3 sequence is 15 residues long. CDR1 is LGHDT, CDR2 YNNKEL, per germline (reference sequence). CDR3 region: CASTTATTSYNEQFF.

The chain is built from TRBV7-2 and TRBJ2-3. Germline V lookup: CDR1 SGHTA, CDR2 FQGNSA. The CDR3 extends over 14 amino acids. The CDR3: CASSSNVGPDTQYF.

This sequence joins TRBV7-8 and TRBJ2-5; the D call from TCRdb, TRBD2, cannot be confirmed without DNA. The germline gives CDR1 SGHVS, CDR2 FQNEAQ. The CDR3 spans 16 residues. CDR3 amino acids: CASSLPPSRGEETQYF.

The V and J genes are TRBV27 and TRBJ2-1. The CDR3 is 18 residues long. Germline V lookup: CDR1 MNHEY, CDR2 SMNVEV (reference sequence). The CDR3 reads CASSLSRFEGGSYNEQFF.

J is TRBJ2-1 and V is TRBV11-2. Germline V gene data show CDR1 as SGHAT and CDR2 as FQNNGV. The CDR3 covers 12 residues. CDR3 in amino acids: CASSLGNNEQFF.

J is TRBJ2-1 and V is TRBV12-3 or TRBV12-4; the TRBD2 assignment by TCRdb is unverifiable without DNA. This CDR3 has 15 residues. CDR3: CASSLGPGGLNEQFF.

The chain links TRBV7-2 to TRBJ2-5; TCRdb picks TRBD1, but there is no DNA to check that call. The CDR3 has 16 amino acids. Germline values: CDR1 SGHTA, CDR2 FQGNSA. The CDR3 sequence is CASSLALQGPGETQYF.

The chain joins TRBV18 to TRBJ2-7. The CDR3 length is 16 residues. From germline, CDR1 is KGHSH and CDR2 LQKENI. The CDR3: CASSPTGGRIPYEQYF.

This chain joins TRBV5-1 and TRBJ2-5; as DNA is missing, the TRBD1 call by TCRdb cannot be tested. This CDR3 contains 18 residues. Germline-derived CDR1 and CDR2 are SGHRS and YFSETQ. This CDR3 is CASSLGPQRQGATETQYF.

This chain links TRBV28 with TRBJ2-7; TCRdb designates TRBD1, a call that cannot be tested without DNA. There are 16 residues in the CDR3. Germline V CDR1 and CDR2: MDHEN, SYDVKM. The CDR3 protein is CASSTTRQGPNYEQYF.

The chain recombines TRBV4-1 with TRBJ2-7; TCRdb's D gene call, TRBD1, goes unchecked for lack of DNA. The CDR3 contains 13 residues. CDR1 is MGHRA, CDR2 YSYEKL, per germline. CDR3 sequence: CASSQGDGTEQYF.

V gene TRBV5-1 combines with J gene TRBJ2-2; TCRdb indicates TRBD2, and absent DNA this call remains unverified. The CDR3 is 18 amino acids. Germline CDR1 and CDR2: SGHRS and YFSETQ. CDR3 sequence reads: CASSLPLAGGRDTGELFF.

This rearrangement joins TRBV11-3 to TRBJ2-7. Germline V lookup: CDR1 SGHNT, CDR2 YENEEA. There are 13 residues in the CDR3. CDR3: CASSFGTSYEQYF.

The rearrangement joins TRBV7-2 to TRBJ2-4; the TCRdb D gene call, TRBD1, has no DNA to confirm it. The CDR3 runs 14 residues. Germline V gene data show CDR1 as SGHTA and CDR2 as FQGNSA. The CDR3 reads CASSHGGVGNIQYF.

The rearrangement uses TRBV5-1 and TRBJ1-1; TCRdb's D gene call, TRBD1, goes unchecked for lack of DNA. Germline CDR1 and CDR2: SGHRS and YFSETQ. The CDR3 is made up of 14 amino acids. The CDR3 sequence is CASRPHSKNTEAFF.

The V gene is TRBV29-1, the J gene TRBJ1-1; TCRdb designates TRBD1, a call that cannot be tested without DNA. CDR1 and CDR2 from the germline V gene are SQVTM and ANQGSEA. The CDR3 length is 13 residues. CDR3: CSAAPLGTTEAFF. Combining the CDR3 with reference TRBV29-1 and TRBJ1-1 gives the whole variable domain SAVISQKPSRDICQRGTSLTIQCQVDSQVTMMFWYRQQPGQSLTLIATANQGSEATYESGFVIDKFPISRPNLTFSTLTVSNMSPEDSSIYLCSAAPLGTTEAFFGQGTRLTVV.

The chain carries TRBV20-1 and TRBJ2-1; absent DNA, TCRdb's TRBD2 call cannot be checked. Germline values: CDR1 DFQATT, CDR2 SNEGSKA (reference sequence). This CDR3 has 11 residues. The CDR3 sequence: CSPTRYNEQFF.

The gene calls are TRBV5-1 and TRBJ2-6; with no DNA, the TCRdb D assignment of TRBD2 cannot be verified. Looked up from germline, CDR1 is SGHRS and CDR2 is YFSETQ. CDR3 length: 19 amino acids. This CDR3 is CASSLDPGRPFDGANVLTF.

This chain joins TRBV12-3 or TRBV12-4 and TRBJ1-5; TCRdb's D call, TRBD1, is unchecked because there is no DNA. This CDR3 is 16 amino acids long. This chain's CDR3 is CASSLVQGAGNQPQHF.

The chain recombines TRBV5-1 with TRBJ2-3; TCRdb names TRBD1, which stays unverified in the absence of DNA. The CDR3 is made up of 14 amino acids. CDR1 and CDR2 (germline): SGHRS, YFSETQ. The CDR3 sequence: CASRTGEFTDTQYF.